These 30 T cell receptor beta chains were sequenced from one sample in a study of blood T cell repertoires in COVID-19. Measured with immunoSEQ multiplex PCR; TCRdb has only the in-frame clones, and not every one. This repertoire shows 100,000 to 150,000 clones, about 83% found once; its top ten account for 5.9%. Material for sequencing was peripheral blood. The receptors originated from an elderly man with active or convalescent COVID-19.

V is TRBV18 and J is TRBJ1-4; D ambiguous. Germline loops: CDR1 KGHSH, CDR2 LQKENI. Trimming took off 3 bases at V and 8 bases at J, with 10 bases between the two ends. This CDR3 comprises 13 residues. The CDR3 DNA is TGTGCCAGCTCACCCCCGGGAACCGAAAAACTGTTTTTT. Amino acids: CASSPPGTEKLFF.

CDR3 sequence (DNA): TGCGCCAGCAGCTTGGACAGGGGTAGTACCGGGGAGCTGTTTTTT. Residues: CASSLDRGSTGELFF. This chain connects TRBV5-1 to TRBJ2-2, with 7 bases matching TRBD1. This CDR3 spans 15 amino acids. The germline V gene encodes CDR1 SGHRS and CDR2 YFSETQ. V trimming: 0 bases; J trimming: 5 bases; junction bases outside the gene matches: 4.

Many counts were recorded for this clone. This chain uses TRBV7-9 with TRBJ2-7, with D possibly TRBD1 on 6 matching bases. The V gene lost 4 bases and the J gene lost 7 bases, with 8 bases spanning the gap. The CDR3 length is 11 residues. Germline V lookup: CDR1 SEHNR, CDR2 FQNEAQ (reference sequence). CDR3: CASSSGVEQYF. The DNA of the CDR3 is TGTGCCAGCAGCTCAGGGGTTGAGCAGTACTTC. Full variable domain (missing parts from reference TRBV7-9 and TRBJ2-7): DTGVSQNPRHKITKRGQNVTFRCDPISEHNRLYWYRQTLGQGPEFLTYFQNEAQLEKSRLLSDRFSAERPKGSFSTLEIQRTEQGDSAMYLCASSSGVEQYFGPGTRLTVT.

This chain uses TRBV24-1 with TRBJ1-1; 7 bases map to TRBD1. Looked up from germline, CDR1 is KGHDR and CDR2 is SFDVKD. Losses at the gene ends were 0 bases for V and 0 bases for J; bases not matched to a gene: 6. The CDR3 sequence is 17 residues long. The CDR3: CATSDLNCGTVNTEAFF. The CDR3 coding sequence is TGTGCCACCAGTGATTTGAACTGTGGGACAGTGAACACTGAAGCTTTCTTT.

The J gene is TRBJ2-3, the V gene TRBV2; 9 bases are shared with TRBD2. V lost 1 base, J lost 2 bases, and 7 bases stayed unmatched. In germline, CDR1 is SNHLY, CDR2 FYNNEI. The CDR3 sequence is 17 residues long. CDR3 amino acids: CASSEGAGGPITDTQYF. The CDR3 nucleotides are TGTGCCAGCAGTGAAGGGGCGGGGGGGCCGATCACAGATACGCAGTATTTT.

The CDR3 bases are TGTGCCAGCAGCTATCGGAGAAACACTGAAGCTTTCTTT. It is translated as CASSYRRNTEAFF. The V call is TRBV7-8, the J call TRBJ1-1; no clear D. The germline V and J ends were trimmed by 4 bases and 2 bases, with 8 bases remaining between them. The germline V gene encodes CDR1 SGHVS and CDR2 FQNEAQ. The CDR3 runs to 13 residues.

The V and J genes are TRBV12-3 or TRBV12-4 and TRBJ2-7; 9 nucleotides match TRBD1. V was pared by 5 bases and J by 5 bases, with 4 bases of the junction left unmatched. The CDR3 covers 13 residues. The CDR3 DNA follows: TGTGCCAGCAGTCGGACAGGGGACCACGAGCAGTACTTC. It specifies CASSRTGDHEQYF.

The CDR3 reads CASSKAEVSSYEQYF. The CDR3 DNA reads as TGTGCCAGCAGCAAAGCAGAGGTAAGCTCCTACGAGCAGTACTTC. The chain employs TRBV21-1 and TRBJ2-7; TRBD2, as called in the table, went unchecked against the DNA. TRBV21-1 is shown as a pseudogene. The CDR3 is 15 residues long.

The CDR3: CASSLAPQGSKSPLHF. DNA for the CDR3: TGCGCCAGCAGCTTGGCCCCCCAGGGCAGCAAATCACCCCTCCACTTT. V is TRBV5-1 and J is TRBJ1-6, with a possible D match to TRBD1 (5 bases). In germline, CDR1 is SGHRS, CDR2 YFSETQ. Trimming cost V 0 bases and J 10 bases, with 17 bases left between them. The CDR3 has 16 residues.

The CDR3: CASSVQAPGKLFF. CDR3 DNA sequence: TGTGCCAGCAGTGTCCAGGCCCCAGGGAAACTGTTTTTT. The rearrangement uses TRBV2 and TRBJ1-4; possible D gene TRBD1, 5 bases. Deletions cut 4 bases from V and 11 bases from J, with 14 bases between. This CDR3 is built from 13 residues. Germline V gives CDR1 SNHLY, CDR2 FYNNEI. Supplemented by reference TRBV2 and TRBJ1-4, the full variable domain reads EPEVTQTPSHQVTQMGQEVILRCVPISNHLYFYWYRQILGQKVEFLVSFYNNEISEKSEIFDDQFSVERPDGSNFTLKIRSTKLEDSAMYFCASSVQAPGKLFFGSGTQLSVL.

This clone appeared once. Other DNA sequences of this sample code for an identical CDR3. The chain recombines TRBV4-2 with TRBJ2-1; 9 positions agree with TRBD2. Looked up from germline, CDR1 is LGHNA and CDR2 is YNFKEQ. The CDR3 runs 17 residues. Trimming cost V 0 bases and J 0 bases; bases outside gene matches: 3. CDR3 protein: CASSQDLTSGSYNEQFF. The CDR3, as DNA: TGTGCCAGCAGCCAAGATTTGACTAGCGGCTCCTACAATGAGCAGTTCTTC.

The chain links TRBV5-1 to TRBJ1-2; 8 bases align to TRBD1. V lost 0 bases to trimming and J lost 0 bases; unmatched junction nucleotides: 4. Germline CDR1 and CDR2: SGHRS and YFSETQ. CDR3 length equals 16 residues. CDR3 region: CASSLGQGPSNYGYTF. In nucleotides, the CDR3 is TGCGCCAGCAGCTTGGGACAGGGGCCTTCTAACTATGGCTACACCTTC. The full variable domain, with the rest looked up from reference TRBV5-1 and TRBJ1-2, is KAGVTQTPRYLIKTRGQQVTLSCSPISGHRSVSWYQQTPGQGLQFLFEYFSETQRNKGNFPGRFSGRQFSNSRSEMNVSTLELGDSALYLCASSLGQGPSNYGYTFGSGTRLTVV.

This chain joins TRBV9 and TRBJ1-4; a weak D match, TRBD1 (6 bases). V was pared by 0 bases and J by 4 bases, with 13 bases between. Germline V gene data show CDR1 as SGDLS and CDR2 as YYNGEE. The CDR3 consists of 16 residues. CDR3: CASSVDSGQINEKLFF. For the CDR3, the DNA is TGTGCCAGCAGCGTAGATTCCGGACAGATTAATGAAAAACTGTTTTTT.

To note about this clone: The identical CDR3 is also encoded by other nucleotide sequences in the sample. V is TRBV11-2 and J is TRBJ1-3, with a possible D match to TRBD1 (6 bases). In germline, CDR1 is SGHAT, CDR2 FQNNGV. There are 13 residues in the CDR3. Trimming left V 4 bases short and J 4 bases short, with 8 bases between. CDR3 amino acids: CASSSDRGNTIYF. CDR3 sequence (DNA): TGTGCCAGCAGCTCGGACAGAGGAAACACCATATATTTT.

The chain links TRBV25-1 to TRBJ2-1; 11 positions agree with TRBD2. V trimming: 8 bases; J trimming: 1 base; junction bases outside the gene matches: 10. The CDR3 runs to 17 residues. Germline CDR1 is MGHDK and CDR2 is SYGVNS. CDR3 in amino acids: CASAPNLAGGSYNEQFF. The CDR3 bases are TGTGCCAGCGCCCCTAACCTAGCGGGGGGATCCTACAATGAGCAGTTCTTC. Combining the CDR3 with reference TRBV25-1 and TRBJ2-1 gives the whole variable domain EADIYQTPRYLVIGTGKKITLECSQTMGHDKMYWYQQDPGMELHLIHYSYGVNSTEKGDLSSESTVSRIRTEHFPLTLESARPSHTSQYLCASAPNLAGGSYNEQFFGPGTRLTVL.

The rearrangement joins TRBV6-2 or TRBV6-3 to TRBJ2-2, with 9 bases fitting TRBD1. Looked up from germline, CDR1 is MNHEY and CDR2 is SVGEGT. The V gene end was trimmed by 2 bases and the J gene end by 7 bases; junction bases not matched to a gene: 5. CDR3 size: 15 residues. The CDR3 spells CASSYGDRDVGELFF. DNA of the CDR3: TGTGCCAGCAGTTACGGGGACAGGGATGTCGGGGAGCTGTTTTTT.

The V and J genes are TRBV25-1 and TRBJ1-2; unclear D gene. The germline V gene has CDR1 MGHDK and CDR2 SYGVNS. The CDR3 length is 14 residues. V gave up 0 bases and J gave up 0 bases, with 5 bases separating them. The chain's CDR3 is CASSEYGSNYGYTF. In DNA, the CDR3 is TGTGCCAGCAGTGAATACGGGTCTAACTATGGCTACACCTTC.

This sequence joins TRBV5-4 and TRBJ2-5; 7 bases line up with TRBD1. V shed 2 bases, J shed 4 bases, and the junction held 5 bases outside the gene matches. The CDR3 totals 14 residues. Germline V gene lookup returns CDR1 SGHNT and CDR2 YYREEE (reference sequence). The CDR3 loop reads CASSLADRAETQYF. The CDR3 bases are TGTGCCAGCAGCTTAGCTGACAGGGCAGAGACCCAGTACTTC.

The chain couples TRBV7-2 to TRBJ2-1; no firm D call. CDR1 SGHTA and CDR2 FQGNSA come from the germline V gene. Trimming cost V 5 bases and J 0 bases, with 8 bases left between them. The CDR3 is made up of 14 amino acids. CDR3 region: CASSPGSSYNEQFF. The CDR3 nucleotides are TGTGCCAGCAGCCCCGGTAGCTCCTACAATGAGCAGTTCTTC.

J is TRBJ1-4 and V is TRBV29-1; the D is unclear. Germline loops: CDR1 SQVTM, CDR2 ANQGSEA. The CDR3 totals 14 residues. V was clipped by 7 bases and J by 6 bases, with 18 bases between them. The DNA of the CDR3 is TGCAGCGCCTACTCGACGGTTCTAGATGAAAAACTGTTTTTT. As protein: CSAYSTVLDEKLFF.

This clone was observed a single time. The V gene is TRBV7-9, the J gene TRBJ1-3; TRBD1 matches at 8 bases. Germline values: CDR1 SEHNR, CDR2 FQNEAQ (reference sequence). The CDR3 is 15 residues long. J gave up 1 base and V 4 bases, and 3 bases lay outside the gene matches. The DNA for the CDR3 is TGTGCCAGCAGCTCGGGACAGGAGTCTGGAAACACCATATATTTT. It encodes CASSSGQESGNTIYF.

The chain links TRBV27 to TRBJ2-7, with TRBD1 matching 11 bases. The germline V gene has CDR1 MNHEY and CDR2 SMNVEV (reference sequence). The CDR3 sequence is 15 residues long. The junction had 7 bases not matched to a gene; V was cut back by 7 bases and J by 2 bases. CDR3: CASTRTGGITYEQYF. In DNA form, the CDR3 reads TGTGCCAGCACCCGGACAGGGGGCATAACCTACGAGCAGTACTTC.

The rearrangement links TRBV10-3 to TRBJ2-2; TRBD1 agrees at 10 bases. The germline V gene has CDR1 ENHRY and CDR2 SYGVKD. The CDR3 is made up of 13 amino acids. The CDR3 bases are TGTGCTACGACAGGGGGCGAAACCGGGGAGCTGTTTTTT. Protein product: CATTGGETGELFF.

This sequence joins TRBV20-1 and TRBJ2-2; the D gene is possibly TRBD1 (6 bases). This CDR3 contains 13 residues. Germline assignment: CDR1 DFQATT and CDR2 SNEGSKA (reference sequence). V gave up 3 bases and J gave up 4 bases, with 9 bases separating them. DNA for the CDR3: TGCAGTGCTAGTAACAGGGTCACCGGGGAGCTGTTTTTT. It encodes CSASNRVTGELFF.

Remarks on this clone: Other DNA sequences of this sample code for an identical CDR3. The chain couples TRBV7-3 to TRBJ2-7; 10 nucleotides match TRBD1. This CDR3 region has 14 residues. The V and J ends lost 5 bases and 4 bases, in that order; junction bases with no gene match: 5. Germline V lookup: CDR1 SGHTA, CDR2 FQGTGA. The CDR3 spells CASSPGQGPYEQYF. The CDR3 DNA follows: TGTGCCAGCAGCCCGGGACAGGGGCCTTACGAGCAGTACTTC.

The V and J genes are TRBV7-2 and TRBJ1-5; weak D call: TRBD1 (5 bases). The CDR3 loop spans 13 amino acids. Germline CDR1 reads SGHTA; CDR2 reads FQGNSA. V lost 3 bases, J lost 7 bases, and 10 bases lay in between. CDR3 sequence reads: CASSLRGGQPQHF. CDR3 sequence (DNA): TGTGCCAGCAGCTTGAGGGGAGGACAGCCCCAGCATTTT.

The chain joins TRBV28 to TRBJ1-2; TRBD1 agrees at 10 bases. With V trimmed by 2 bases and J by 8 bases, 11 bases remained unmatched. This CDR3 is 16 amino acids long. The V gene's germline CDR1 is MDHEN and CDR2 SYDVKM. The CDR3: CASSLRPPGTGEGYTF. CDR3 DNA: TGTGCCAGCAGTTTACGCCCGCCAGGGACAGGGGAAGGCTACACCTTC.

A few counts support this clone. The CDR3 reads CASSPRDSGYNEQFF. DNA of the CDR3: TGTGCCAGCAGCCCCCGGGACAGTGGATACAATGAGCAGTTCTTC. The gene calls are TRBV7-9 and TRBJ2-1; 7 bases line up with TRBD1. CDR3 length equals 15 residues. CDR1 and CDR2 from the germline V gene are SEHNR and FQNEAQ (reference sequence). V shed 5 bases and J 4 bases; nucleotides not matched to a gene: 8.

The rearrangement joins TRBV20-1 to TRBJ1-2; D may be TRBD1 (6 bases). Trimming left V 3 bases short and J 10 bases short, with 15 bases between. Germline CDR1 reads DFQATT; CDR2 reads SNEGSKA (reference sequence). The CDR3 is 12 amino acids. In DNA form, the CDR3 reads TGCAGTGCTAGTGAGGCCGGACAGCCCTACACCTTC. It encodes CSASEAGQPYTF.

The chain couples TRBV5-1 to TRBJ2-2; TRBD1 aligns across 7 bases. V lost 0 bases and J lost 7; bases outside the gene matches: 6. The CDR3 is 15 residues long. Germline CDR1 SGHRS, CDR2 YFSETQ. The CDR3 DNA sequence: TGCGCCAGCAGCTTGGTTACAGGGGATGGCGGGGAGCTGTTTTTT. Its translation: CASSLVTGDGGELFF. The full variable domain, completed using reference TRBV5-1 and TRBJ2-2, is KAGVTQTPRYLIKTRGQQVTLSCSPISGHRSVSWYQQTPGQGLQFLFEYFSETQRNKGNFPGRFSGRQFSNSRSEMNVSTLELGDSALYLCASSLVTGDGGELFFGEGSRLTVL.